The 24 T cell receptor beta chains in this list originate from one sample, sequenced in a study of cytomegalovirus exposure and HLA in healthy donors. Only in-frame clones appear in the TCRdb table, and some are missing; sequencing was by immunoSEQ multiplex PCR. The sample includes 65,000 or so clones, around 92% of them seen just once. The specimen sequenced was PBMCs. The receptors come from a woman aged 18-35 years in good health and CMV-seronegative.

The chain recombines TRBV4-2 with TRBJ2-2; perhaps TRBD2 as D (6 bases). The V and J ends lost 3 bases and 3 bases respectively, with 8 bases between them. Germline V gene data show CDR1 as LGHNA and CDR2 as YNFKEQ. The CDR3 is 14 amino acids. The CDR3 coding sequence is TGTGCCAGCAGCCACCGACTAGACACCGGGGAGCTGTTTTTT. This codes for CASSHRLDTGELFF.

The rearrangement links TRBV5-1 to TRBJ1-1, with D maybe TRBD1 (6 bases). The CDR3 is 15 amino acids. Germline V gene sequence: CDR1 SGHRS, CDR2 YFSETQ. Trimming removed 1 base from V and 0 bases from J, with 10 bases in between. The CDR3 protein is CASSLLDSVNTEAFF. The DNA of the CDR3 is TGCGCCAGCAGCTTGTTGGACAGTGTGAACACTGAAGCTTTCTTT.

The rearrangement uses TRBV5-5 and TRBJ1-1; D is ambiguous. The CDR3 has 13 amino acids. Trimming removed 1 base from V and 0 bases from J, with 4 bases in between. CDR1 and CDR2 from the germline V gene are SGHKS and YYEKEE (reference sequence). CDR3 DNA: TGTGCCAGCAGCTTGTCATTGAACACTGAAGCTTTCTTT. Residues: CASSLSLNTEAFF.

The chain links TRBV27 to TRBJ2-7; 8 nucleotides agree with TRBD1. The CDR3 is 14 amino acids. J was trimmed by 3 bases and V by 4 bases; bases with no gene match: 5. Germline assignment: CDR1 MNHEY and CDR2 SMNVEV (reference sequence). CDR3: CASSWAGGDYEQYF. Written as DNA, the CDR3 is TGTGCCAGCAGTTGGGCAGGGGGCGACTACGAGCAGTACTTC.

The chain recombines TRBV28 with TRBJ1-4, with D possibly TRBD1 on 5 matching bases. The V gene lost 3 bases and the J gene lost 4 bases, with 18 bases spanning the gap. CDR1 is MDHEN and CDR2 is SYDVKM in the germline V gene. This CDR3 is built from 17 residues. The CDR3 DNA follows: TGTGCCAGCAGTTTCCGGCCGAATTGGGACTATAATGAAAAACTGTTTTTT. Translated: CASSFRPNWDYNEKLFF.

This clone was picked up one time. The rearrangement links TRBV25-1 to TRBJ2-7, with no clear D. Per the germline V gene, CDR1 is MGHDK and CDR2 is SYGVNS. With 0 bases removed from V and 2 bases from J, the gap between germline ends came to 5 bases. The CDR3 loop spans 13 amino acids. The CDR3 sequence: CASSEYFAYEQYF. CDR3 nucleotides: TGTGCCAGCAGTGAATACTTTGCCTACGAGCAGTACTTC.

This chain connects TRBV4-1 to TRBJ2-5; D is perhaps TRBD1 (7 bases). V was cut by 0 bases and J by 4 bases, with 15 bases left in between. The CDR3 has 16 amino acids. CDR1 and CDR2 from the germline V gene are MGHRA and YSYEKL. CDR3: CASSQDWTGGRETQYF. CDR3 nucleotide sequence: TGCGCCAGCAGCCAAGATTGGACAGGAGGGCGAGAGACCCAGTACTTC.

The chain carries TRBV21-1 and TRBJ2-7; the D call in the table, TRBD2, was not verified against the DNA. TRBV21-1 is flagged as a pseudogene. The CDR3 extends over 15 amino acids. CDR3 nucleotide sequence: TGTGCCAGCAGCAAAGCTAGCGGGCTAACCTACGAGCAGTACTTC. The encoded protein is CASSKASGLTYEQYF.

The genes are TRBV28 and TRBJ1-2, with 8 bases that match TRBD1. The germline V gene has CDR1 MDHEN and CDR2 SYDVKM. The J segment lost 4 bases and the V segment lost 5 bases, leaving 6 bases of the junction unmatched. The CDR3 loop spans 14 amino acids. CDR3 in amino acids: CASSRTGTAYGYTF. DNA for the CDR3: TGTGCCAGCAGTCGGACAGGGACAGCCTATGGCTACACCTTC.

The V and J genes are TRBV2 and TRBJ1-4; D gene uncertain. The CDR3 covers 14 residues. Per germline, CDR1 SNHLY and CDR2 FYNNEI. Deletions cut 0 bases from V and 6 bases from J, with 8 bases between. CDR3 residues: CASSEAPRDEKLFF. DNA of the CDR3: TGTGCCAGCAGTGAAGCGCCACGCGATGAAAAACTGTTTTTT.

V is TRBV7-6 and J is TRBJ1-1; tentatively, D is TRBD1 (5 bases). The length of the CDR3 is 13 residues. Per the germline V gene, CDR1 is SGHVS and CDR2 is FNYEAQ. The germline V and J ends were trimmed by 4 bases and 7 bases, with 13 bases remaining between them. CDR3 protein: CASSYGGGDEAFF. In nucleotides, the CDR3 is TGTGCCAGCAGCTATGGGGGGGGAGATGAAGCTTTCTTT.

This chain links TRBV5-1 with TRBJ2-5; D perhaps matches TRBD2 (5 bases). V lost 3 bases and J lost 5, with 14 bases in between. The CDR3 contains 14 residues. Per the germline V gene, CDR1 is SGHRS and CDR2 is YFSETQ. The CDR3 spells CASSSGGSWETQYF. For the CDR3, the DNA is TGCGCCAGCAGCTCAGGAGGATCGTGGGAGACCCAGTACTTC.

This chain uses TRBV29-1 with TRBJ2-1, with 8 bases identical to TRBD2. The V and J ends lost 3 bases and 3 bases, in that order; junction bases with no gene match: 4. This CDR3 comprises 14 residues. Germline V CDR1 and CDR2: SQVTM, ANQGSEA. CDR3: CSVEAGGLYNEQFF. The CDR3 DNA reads TGCAGCGTTGAGGCGGGAGGACTCTACAATGAGCAGTTCTTC.

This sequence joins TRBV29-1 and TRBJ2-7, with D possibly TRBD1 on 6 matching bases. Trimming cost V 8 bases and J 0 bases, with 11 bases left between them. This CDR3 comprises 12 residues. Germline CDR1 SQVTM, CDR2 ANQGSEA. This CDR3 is CSLTGSSYEQYF. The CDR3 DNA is TGCAGCCTAACAGGGTCCTCCTACGAGCAGTACTTC.

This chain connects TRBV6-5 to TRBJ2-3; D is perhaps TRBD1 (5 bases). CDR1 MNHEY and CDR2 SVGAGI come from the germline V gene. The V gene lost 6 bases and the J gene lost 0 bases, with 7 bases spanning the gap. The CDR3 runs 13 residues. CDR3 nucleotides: TGTGCCAGCAGCCAGGGTAGCACAGATACGCAGTATTTT. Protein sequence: CASSQGSTDTQYF.

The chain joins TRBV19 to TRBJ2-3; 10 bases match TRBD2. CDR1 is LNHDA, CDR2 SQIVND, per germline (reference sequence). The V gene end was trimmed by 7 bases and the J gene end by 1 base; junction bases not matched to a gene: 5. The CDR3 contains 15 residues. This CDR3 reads CASTPGTSGTDTQYF. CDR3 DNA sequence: TGTGCCAGTACCCCCGGGACTAGCGGCACAGATACGCAGTATTTT. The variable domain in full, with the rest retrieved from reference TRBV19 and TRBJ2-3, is DGGITQSPKYLFRKEGQNVTLSCEQNLNHDAMYWYRQDPGQGLRLIYYSQIVNDFQKGDIAEGYSVSREKKESFPLTVTSAQKNPTAFYLCASTPGTSGTDTQYFGPGTRLTVL.

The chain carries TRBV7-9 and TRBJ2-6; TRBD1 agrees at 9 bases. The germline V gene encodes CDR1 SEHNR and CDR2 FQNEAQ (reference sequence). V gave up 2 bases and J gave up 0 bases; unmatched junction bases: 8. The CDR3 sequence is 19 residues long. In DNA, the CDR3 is TGTGCCAGCAGCTTAATGTCCGGGACAGGGATCTCTGGGGCCAACGTCCTGACTTTC. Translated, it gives CASSLMSGTGISGANVLTF.

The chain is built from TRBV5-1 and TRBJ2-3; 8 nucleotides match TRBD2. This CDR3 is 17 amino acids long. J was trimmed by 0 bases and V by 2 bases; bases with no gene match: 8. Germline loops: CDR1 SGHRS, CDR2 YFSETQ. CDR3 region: CASSLGPRGDSTDTQYF. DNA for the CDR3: TGCGCCAGCAGCTTAGGCCCGCGGGGGGATAGCACAGATACGCAGTATTTT.

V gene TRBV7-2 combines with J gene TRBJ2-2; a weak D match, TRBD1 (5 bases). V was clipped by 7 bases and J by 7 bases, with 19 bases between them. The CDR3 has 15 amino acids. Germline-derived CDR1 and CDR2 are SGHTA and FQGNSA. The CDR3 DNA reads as TGTGCCAGCAACAGGCAGGGCGGCTCAGGCGGGGAGCTGTTTTTT. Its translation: CASNRQGGSGGELFF.

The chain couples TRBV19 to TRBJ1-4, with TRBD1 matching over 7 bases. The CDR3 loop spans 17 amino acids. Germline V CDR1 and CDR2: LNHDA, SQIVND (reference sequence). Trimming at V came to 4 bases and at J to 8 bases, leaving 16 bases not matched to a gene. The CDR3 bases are TGTGCCAGTAGTACGCCTACGAACAGGGGATTAAGGGAAAAACTGTTTTTT. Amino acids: CASSTPTNRGLREKLFF.

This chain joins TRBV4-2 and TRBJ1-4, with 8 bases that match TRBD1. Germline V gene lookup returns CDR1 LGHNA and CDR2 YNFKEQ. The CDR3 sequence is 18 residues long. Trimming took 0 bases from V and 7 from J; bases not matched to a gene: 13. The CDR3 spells CASSQEVGAGGRGEKLFF. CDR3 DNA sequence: TGTGCCAGCAGCCAAGAAGTGGGGGCAGGGGGCAGGGGTGAAAAACTGTTTTTT.

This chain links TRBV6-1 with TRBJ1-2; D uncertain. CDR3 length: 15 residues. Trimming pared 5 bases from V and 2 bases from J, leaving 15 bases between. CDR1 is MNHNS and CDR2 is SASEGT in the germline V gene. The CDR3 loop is CASSRSGPPNYGYTF. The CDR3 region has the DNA TGTGCCAGCAGTCGCAGCGGACCGCCAAACTATGGCTACACCTTC.

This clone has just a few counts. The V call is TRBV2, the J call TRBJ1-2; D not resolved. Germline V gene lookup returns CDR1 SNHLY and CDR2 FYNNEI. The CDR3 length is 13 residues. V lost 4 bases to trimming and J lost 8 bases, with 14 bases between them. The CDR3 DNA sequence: TGTGCCAGCAGTGTGACAACACGGAACGGCTACACCTTC. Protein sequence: CASSVTTRNGYTF. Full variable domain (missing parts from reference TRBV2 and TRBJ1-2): EPEVTQTPSHQVTQMGQEVILRCVPISNHLYFYWYRQILGQKVEFLVSFYNNEISEKSEIFDDQFSVERPDGSNFTLKIRSTKLEDSAMYFCASSVTTRNGYTFGSGTRLTVV.

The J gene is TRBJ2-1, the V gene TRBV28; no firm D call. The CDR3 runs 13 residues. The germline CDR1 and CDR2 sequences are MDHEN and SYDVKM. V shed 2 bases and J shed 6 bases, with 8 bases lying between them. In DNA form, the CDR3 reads TGTGCCAGCAGTTTAGCAGTATCCAATGAGCAGTTCTTC. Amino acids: CASSLAVSNEQFF.